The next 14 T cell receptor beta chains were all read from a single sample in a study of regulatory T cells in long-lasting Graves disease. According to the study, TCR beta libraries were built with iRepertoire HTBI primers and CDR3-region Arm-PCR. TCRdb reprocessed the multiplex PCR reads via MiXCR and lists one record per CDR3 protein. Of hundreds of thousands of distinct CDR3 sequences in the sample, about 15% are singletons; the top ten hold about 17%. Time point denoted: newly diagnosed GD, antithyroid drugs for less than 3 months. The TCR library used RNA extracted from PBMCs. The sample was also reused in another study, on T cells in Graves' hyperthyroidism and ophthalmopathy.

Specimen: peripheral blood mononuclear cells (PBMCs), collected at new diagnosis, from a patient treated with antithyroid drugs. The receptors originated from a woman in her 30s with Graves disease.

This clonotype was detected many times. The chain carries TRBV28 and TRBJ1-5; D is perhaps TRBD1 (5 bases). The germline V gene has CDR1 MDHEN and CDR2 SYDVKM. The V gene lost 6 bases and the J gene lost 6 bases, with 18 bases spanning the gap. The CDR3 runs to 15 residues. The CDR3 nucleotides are TGTGCCAGCAGCCCCCTCTCACAGGTTGGTCAGCCCCAGCATTTT. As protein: CASSPLSQVGQPQHF.

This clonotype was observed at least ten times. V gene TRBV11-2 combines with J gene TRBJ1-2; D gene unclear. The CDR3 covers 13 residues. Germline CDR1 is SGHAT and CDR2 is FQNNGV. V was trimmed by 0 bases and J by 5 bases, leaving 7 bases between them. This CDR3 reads CASSLDLTYGYTF. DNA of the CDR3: TGTGCCAGCAGCTTAGATCTGACTTATGGCTACACCTTC.

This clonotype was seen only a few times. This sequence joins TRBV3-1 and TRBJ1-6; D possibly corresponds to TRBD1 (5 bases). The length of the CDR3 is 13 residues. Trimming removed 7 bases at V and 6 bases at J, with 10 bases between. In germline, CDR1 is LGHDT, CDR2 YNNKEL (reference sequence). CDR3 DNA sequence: TGTGCCAGCAAGAGGGGCTCTAATTCACCCCTCCACTTT. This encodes CASKRGSNSPLHF.

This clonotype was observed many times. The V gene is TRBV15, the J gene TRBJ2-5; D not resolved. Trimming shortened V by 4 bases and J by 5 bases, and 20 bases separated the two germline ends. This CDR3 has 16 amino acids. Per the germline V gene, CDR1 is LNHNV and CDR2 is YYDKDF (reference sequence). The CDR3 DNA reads TGTGCCACCAGCACCCCTGAGAATGCAGGTCGGGAGACCCAGTACTTC. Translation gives CATSTPENAGRETQYF.

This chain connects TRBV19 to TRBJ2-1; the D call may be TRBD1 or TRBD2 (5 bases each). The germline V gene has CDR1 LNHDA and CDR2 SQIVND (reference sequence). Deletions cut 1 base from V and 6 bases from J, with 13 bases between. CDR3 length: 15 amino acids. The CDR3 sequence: CASSIAPGLLNEQFF. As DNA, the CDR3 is TGTGCCAGTAGTATAGCCCCGGGGCTCCTCAATGAGCAGTTCTTC.

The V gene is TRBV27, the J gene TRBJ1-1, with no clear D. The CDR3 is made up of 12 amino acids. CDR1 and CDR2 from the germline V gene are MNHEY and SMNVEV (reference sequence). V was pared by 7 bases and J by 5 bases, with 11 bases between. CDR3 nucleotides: TGTGCCAGCACTACTTTCGGAACTGAAGCTTTCTTT. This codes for CASTTFGTEAFF.

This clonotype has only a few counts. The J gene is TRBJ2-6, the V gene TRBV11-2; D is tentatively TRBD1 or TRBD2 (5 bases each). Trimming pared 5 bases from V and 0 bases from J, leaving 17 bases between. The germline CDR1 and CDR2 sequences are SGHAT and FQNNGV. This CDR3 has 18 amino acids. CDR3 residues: CASSPKGAGYSGANVLTF. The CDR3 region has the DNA TGTGCCAGCAGCCCGAAAGGGGCGGGCTACTCTGGGGCCAACGTCCTGACTTTC. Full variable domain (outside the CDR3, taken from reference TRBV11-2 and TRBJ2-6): EAGVAQSPRYKIIEKRQSVAFWCNPISGHATLYWYQQILGQGPKLLIQFQNNGVVDDSQLPKDRFSAERLKGVDSTLKIQPAKLEDSAVYLCASSPKGAGYSGANVLTFGAGSRLTVL.

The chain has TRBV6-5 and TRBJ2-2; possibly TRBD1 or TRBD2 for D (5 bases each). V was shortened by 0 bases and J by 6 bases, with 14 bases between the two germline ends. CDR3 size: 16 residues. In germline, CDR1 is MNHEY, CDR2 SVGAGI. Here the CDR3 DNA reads TGTGCCAGCAGTTACTCGGGACGGGAATTAGCCGGGGAGCTGTTTTTT. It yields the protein CASSYSGRELAGELFF.

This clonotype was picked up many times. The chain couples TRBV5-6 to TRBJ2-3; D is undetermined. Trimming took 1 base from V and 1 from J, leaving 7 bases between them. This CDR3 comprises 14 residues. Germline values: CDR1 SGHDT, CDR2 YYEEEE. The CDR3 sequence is CASSLPGRTDTQYF. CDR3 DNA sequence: TGTGCCAGCAGCTTGCCCGGTCGCACAGATACGCAGTATTTT.

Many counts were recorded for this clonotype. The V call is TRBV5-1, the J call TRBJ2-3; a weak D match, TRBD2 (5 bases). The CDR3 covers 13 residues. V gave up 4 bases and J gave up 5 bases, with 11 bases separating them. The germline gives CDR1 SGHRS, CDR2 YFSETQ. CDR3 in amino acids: CASSHGKVDTQYF. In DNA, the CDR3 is TGCGCCAGCAGCCACGGGAAGGTAGATACGCAGTATTTT. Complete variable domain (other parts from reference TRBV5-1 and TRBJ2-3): KAGVTQTPRYLIKTRGQQVTLSCSPISGHRSVSWYQQTPGQGLQFLFEYFSETQRNKGNFPGRFSGRQFSNSRSEMNVSTLELGDSALYLCASSHGKVDTQYFGPGTRLTVL.

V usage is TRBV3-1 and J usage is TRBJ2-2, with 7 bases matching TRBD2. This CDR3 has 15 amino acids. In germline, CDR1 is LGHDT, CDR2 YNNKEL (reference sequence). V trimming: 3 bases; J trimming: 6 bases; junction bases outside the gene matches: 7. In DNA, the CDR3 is TGTGCCAGCAGCCATTGGCGGGAGAAAGCCGGGGAGCTGTTTTTT. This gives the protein CASSHWREKAGELFF.

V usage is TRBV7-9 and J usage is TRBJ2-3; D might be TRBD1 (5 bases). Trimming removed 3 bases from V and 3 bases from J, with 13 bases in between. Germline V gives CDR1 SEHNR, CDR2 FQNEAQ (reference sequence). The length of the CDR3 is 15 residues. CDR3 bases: TGTGCCAGCAGCTTGGATGGGTCAGGGACAGATACGCAGTATTTT. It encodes CASSLDGSGTDTQYF. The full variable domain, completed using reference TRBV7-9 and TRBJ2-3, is DTGVSQNPRHKITKRGQNVTFRCDPISEHNRLYWYRQTLGQGPEFLTYFQNEAQLEKSRLLSDRFSAERPKGSFSTLEIQRTEQGDSAMYLCASSLDGSGTDTQYFGPGTRLTVL.

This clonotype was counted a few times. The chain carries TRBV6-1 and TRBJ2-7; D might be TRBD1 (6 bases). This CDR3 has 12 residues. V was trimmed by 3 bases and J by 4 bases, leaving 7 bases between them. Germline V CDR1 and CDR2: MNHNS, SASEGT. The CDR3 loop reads CASSEGAYEQYF. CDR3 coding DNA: TGTGCCAGCAGTGAGGGGGCGTACGAGCAGTACTTC.

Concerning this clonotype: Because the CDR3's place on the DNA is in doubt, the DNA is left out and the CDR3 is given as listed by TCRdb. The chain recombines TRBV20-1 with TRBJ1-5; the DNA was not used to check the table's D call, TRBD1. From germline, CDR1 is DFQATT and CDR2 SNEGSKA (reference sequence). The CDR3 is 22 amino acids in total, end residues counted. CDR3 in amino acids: CSATPPRGQETQYFGPGQPQHF.